This T cell receptor (beta chain) was obtained from a study of Ad26.COV2.S vaccination and SARS-CoV-2 variants. Profiling relied on immunoSEQ multiplex PCR, and the TCRdb table lists in-frame clones only, not all of them. The table lists roughly 140,000 clones, roughly 89% of them singletons, with 4% to 6% in the top ten. Germline V lookup: CDR1 LGHDT, CDR2 YNNKEL (reference sequence). The V segment lost 0 bases and the J segment 2 bases; nucleotides outside the gene matches: 7. CDR3 size: 19 residues. The clonotype comes from a human donor who had recovered from COVID-19. The specimen was peripheral blood, collected after recovery from COVID-19. The chain employs TRBV3-1 (or the pseudogene TRBV3-2) and TRBJ2-1, with TRBD2 matching over 13 bases. CDR3 nucleotide sequence: TGTGCCAGCAGCCAAGATCCACTAGCGGGGGGGCCCACCTACAATGAGCAGTTCTTC. Residues: CASSQDPLAGGPTYNEQFF.